The 24 T cell receptor beta chains in this list originate from one sample, sequenced in a study of blood T cell repertoires in COVID-19. Only in-frame clones appear in the TCRdb table, and some are missing; sequencing was by immunoSEQ multiplex PCR. The sample includes about 110,000 clones, approximately 69% seen only once; the top ten take 5% to 6.5%. The specimen sequenced was peripheral blood. The receptors come from a man older than 75 with acute or convalescent COVID-19.

V usage is TRBV7-9 and J usage is TRBJ2-7, with TRBD1 matching 7 bases. CDR1 is SEHNR and CDR2 is FQNEAQ in the germline V gene (reference sequence). This CDR3 has 15 amino acids. V gave up 5 bases and J gave up 3 bases; unmatched junction bases: 10. CDR3 in amino acids: CASSPEDRFFYEQYF. The CDR3 nucleotides are TGTGCCAGCAGCCCTGAGGACAGGTTCTTCTACGAGCAGTACTTC.

This clone was counted only a few times. This chain links TRBV29-1 with TRBJ2-5; 8 nucleotides agree with TRBD2. The germline V gene has CDR1 SQVTM and CDR2 ANQGSEA. This CDR3 is 17 amino acids long. The J segment lost 3 bases and the V segment lost 4 bases, leaving 16 bases of the junction unmatched. The CDR3 is CSVAPTYGGEFEETQYF. CDR3 DNA: TGCAGCGTTGCCCCTACCTACGGGGGGGAGTTTGAAGAGACCCAGTACTTC.

The genes are TRBV7-2 and TRBJ1-1; TRBD1 is a possible D gene (5 bases). Trimming shortened V by 3 bases and J by 4 bases, and 9 bases separated the two germline ends. The CDR3 totals 13 residues. The germline V gene has CDR1 SGHTA and CDR2 FQGNSA. The CDR3 region is CASSLPGLTEAFF. The CDR3 DNA reads as TGTGCCAGCAGCTTGCCAGGGCTCACTGAAGCTTTCTTT.

V and J are TRBV19 and TRBJ2-1; D is ambiguous. Germline loops: CDR1 LNHDA, CDR2 SQIVND (reference sequence). V was cut by 5 bases and J by 3 bases, with 11 bases left in between. The CDR3 spans 14 residues. The CDR3 region is CASSLGGDYNEQFF. The DNA for the CDR3 is TGTGCCAGTAGTCTTGGCGGAGACTACAATGAGCAGTTCTTC.

This chain uses TRBV28 with TRBJ2-1, with TRBD1 matching over 10 bases. V shed 7 bases, J shed 6 bases, and the junction held 3 bases outside the gene matches. The CDR3 extends over 13 amino acids. CDR1 and CDR2 (germline): MDHEN, SYDVKM. The CDR3 reads CASKGTGVNEQFF. The CDR3 DNA reads as TGTGCCAGCAAGGGGACAGGGGTCAATGAGCAGTTCTTC.

This clone came up once. This chain links TRBV10-2 with TRBJ2-1; D unclear. Germline values: CDR1 WSHSY, CDR2 SAAADI. Trimming took 4 bases from V and 8 from J, leaving 15 bases between them. The CDR3 extends over 14 amino acids. The CDR3, as DNA: TGCGCCAGCAGTGCCGGCATTGACTGGGATGAGCAGTTCTTC. Translation: CASSAGIDWDEQFF.

The chain has TRBV15 and TRBJ2-7; TRBD2 agrees at 10 bases. This CDR3 spans 16 amino acids. CDR1 is LNHNV and CDR2 is YYDKDF in the germline V gene (reference sequence). The V and J ends lost 1 base and 6 bases, in that order; junction bases with no gene match: 9. This chain's CDR3 is CATSRGQREGQTEQYF. The CDR3 bases are TGTGCCACCAGCAGAGGCCAGCGGGAGGGCCAAACCGAGCAGTACTTC.

There are a few counts of this clone. The V call is TRBV4-3, the J call TRBJ2-7, with 10 bases identical to TRBD1. With V trimmed by 2 bases and J by 6 bases, 10 bases remained unmatched. From germline, CDR1 is LGHNA and CDR2 YSLEER. The CDR3 has 16 amino acids. The CDR3 DNA sequence: TGCGCCAGCAGCCAACGGCCGGGACAGGGGTTGGCCGAGCAGTACTTC. Its protein is CASSQRPGQGLAEQYF.

In this sample, this clone turned up many times. The chain joins TRBV9 to TRBJ1-2, with a weak D call TRBD1 (6 bases). The CDR3 spans 14 residues. Trimming removed 0 bases from V and 7 bases from J, with 13 bases in between. CDR1 and CDR2 from the germline V gene are SGDLS and YYNGEE. CDR3: CASSVANRVPGYTF. CDR3 in DNA: TGTGCCAGCAGCGTAGCAAACAGGGTCCCTGGCTACACCTTC.

The chain carries TRBV28 and TRBJ1-1; D is perhaps TRBD1 (6 bases). Trimming stripped 0 bases from V and 0 bases from J, with 8 bases between. CDR1 is MDHEN, CDR2 SYDVKM, per germline. The CDR3 length is 15 residues. CDR3 loop: CASSLWQGMNTEAFF. As DNA, the CDR3 is TGTGCCAGCAGTTTATGGCAGGGGATGAACACTGAAGCTTTCTTT.

The gene calls are TRBV6-5 and TRBJ1-2; a possible D gene is TRBD1 (6 bases). CDR3 size: 16 residues. V shed 3 bases and J shed 0 bases, with 14 bases lying between them. Germline CDR1 is MNHEY and CDR2 is SVGAGI. The CDR3 nucleotides read TGTGCCAGCAGTTATTCTGGGGGCGGCTCTAACTATGGCTACACCTTC. This sequence encodes CASSYSGGGSNYGYTF.

This chain links TRBV7-2 with TRBJ1-3; TRBD1 matches at 8 bases. This CDR3 region has 14 residues. V was pared by 5 bases and J by 3 bases, with 3 bases of the junction left unmatched. Germline CDR1 is SGHTA and CDR2 is FQGNSA. The CDR3 here is CASSQQGGGNTIYF. CDR3 in DNA: TGTGCCAGCAGCCAACAGGGGGGTGGAAACACCATATATTTT.

This chain joins TRBV28 and TRBJ2-3; maybe TRBD2 (6 bases). V gave up 3 bases and J gave up 3 bases, with 13 bases separating them. This CDR3 contains 15 residues. Germline-derived CDR1 and CDR2 are MDHEN and SYDVKM. CDR3 protein: CASSFPGARTDTQYF. The DNA of the CDR3 is TGTGCCAGCAGTTTCCCGGGAGCGCGGACAGATACGCAGTATTTT.

This sequence joins TRBV7-2 and TRBJ2-2, with 8 bases identical to TRBD1. The germline V gene encodes CDR1 SGHTA and CDR2 FQGNSA. The CDR3 sequence is 16 residues long. The V gene end was trimmed by 5 bases and the J gene end by 1 base; junction bases not matched to a gene: 6. CDR3 DNA sequence: TGTGCCAGCAGCCCAGGGGGCGGCATGAACACCGGGGAGCTGTTTTTT. Its protein is CASSPGGGMNTGELFF.

This clone was seen more than once but under ten times. This chain uses TRBV18 with TRBJ2-7; 9 nucleotides align to TRBD1. V lost 10 bases, J lost 9 bases, and 10 bases stayed unmatched. Per the germline V gene, CDR1 is KGHSH and CDR2 is LQKENI. CDR3 length equals 12 residues. The CDR3 protein is CATRSGQGGQYF. The CDR3 coding sequence is TGTGCCACTCGGTCGGGACAGGGTGGGCAGTACTTC.

This clone was picked up a small number of times. The chain carries TRBV5-4 and TRBJ2-3, with TRBD2 matching 7 bases. CDR1 is SGHNT and CDR2 is YYREEE in the germline V gene (reference sequence). The CDR3 is 16 amino acids. The V and J ends lost 3 bases and 4 bases, in that order; junction bases with no gene match: 11. CDR3 loop: CASSSPSGEGSDTQYF. CDR3 DNA: TGTGCCAGCAGCTCCCCGAGCGGGGAGGGGTCAGATACGCAGTATTTT.

Only a few counts were recorded for this clone. The chain recombines TRBV28 with TRBJ1-3; TRBD1 might be the D (6 bases). The V and J ends lost 2 bases and 3 bases respectively, with 11 bases between them. The CDR3 consists of 15 residues. The germline V gene encodes CDR1 MDHEN and CDR2 SYDVKM. DNA for the CDR3: TGTGCCAGCAGTTTAGGGCAGGGGTTTGGAAACACCATATATTTT. Amino acids: CASSLGQGFGNTIYF.

The V and J genes are TRBV4-3 and TRBJ2-1, with 10 bases that match TRBD2. Germline V gene sequence: CDR1 LGHNA, CDR2 YSLEER. CDR3 length equals 17 residues. The V and J ends lost 2 bases and 5 bases, in that order; junction bases with no gene match: 9. Written as DNA, the CDR3 is TGCGCCAGCAGCCAATGGTACGGGACTAGCGCCCACAATGAGCAGTTCTTC. This sequence encodes CASSQWYGTSAHNEQFF.

This clone was seen only once. The J gene is TRBJ1-1, the V gene TRBV12-3 or TRBV12-4; TRBD1 is a possible D gene (6 bases). This CDR3 has 13 amino acids. The ends were cut back, 3 bases at V and 1 base at J, with 6 bases in the middle. The chain's CDR3 is CASSLGANTEAFF. CDR3 nucleotides: TGTGCCAGCAGTTTGGGGGCGAACACTGAAGCTTTCTTT.

V is TRBV6-2 or TRBV6-3 and J is TRBJ1-5, with 10 bases lining up with TRBD1. The CDR3 consists of 16 residues. J was trimmed by 5 bases and V by 5 bases; bases with no gene match: 9. Germline CDR1 is MNHEY and CDR2 is SVGEGT. The CDR3 DNA follows: TGTGCCAGCAGTCACGACAGGGGGCTTATGGATCAGCCCCAGCATTTT. Translation gives CASSHDRGLMDQPQHF.

The chain recombines TRBV19 with TRBJ2-1; 11 nucleotides line up with TRBD2. This CDR3 spans 14 amino acids. With V trimmed by 5 bases and J by 8 bases, 5 bases remained unmatched. Germline V lookup: CDR1 LNHDA, CDR2 SQIVND (reference sequence). The CDR3 is CASSPVAGGHEQFF. The DNA of the CDR3 is TGTGCCAGTAGTCCGGTAGCGGGAGGGCATGAGCAGTTCTTC. The variable domain in full, with the rest retrieved from reference TRBV19 and TRBJ2-1, is DGGITQSPKYLFRKEGQNVTLSCEQNLNHDAMYWYRQDPGQGLRLIYYSQIVNDFQKGDIAEGYSVSREKKESFPLTVTSAQKNPTAFYLCASSPVAGGHEQFFGPGTRLTVL.

This chain uses TRBV3-1 (or the pseudogene TRBV3-2) with TRBJ1-1; D is uncertain. Germline assignment: CDR1 LGHDT and CDR2 YNNKEL (reference sequence). V dropped 0 bases and J dropped 3 bases, with 17 bases sitting between them. CDR3 length: 17 residues. For the CDR3, the DNA is TGTGCCAGCAGCCAAGATTATGCCGGGGAAGAGGACACTGAAGCTTTCTTT. It yields the protein CASSQDYAGEEDTEAFF.

V and J are TRBV5-5 and TRBJ2-7, with D possibly being TRBD2 (7 bases). The CDR3 sequence is 18 residues long. The V end was cut by 4 bases, the J end by 2 bases, with 25 bases between. Germline V lookup: CDR1 SGHKS, CDR2 YYEKEE (reference sequence). This CDR3 reads CASSPVGYGGLGAYEQYF. CDR3 nucleotide sequence: TGTGCCAGCAGCCCGGTCGGGTACGGGGGGCTGGGAGCCTACGAGCAGTACTTC.

CDR3 sequence reads: CASSSILRFTSGRTTDTQYF. In nucleotides, the CDR3 is TGTGCCAGCAGTTCGATCCTTCGCTTTACTAGCGGGAGGACCACAGATACGCAGTATTTT. This sequence joins TRBV27 and TRBJ2-3, with TRBD2 matching over 12 bases. Losses at the gene ends were 4 bases for V and 2 bases for J; bases not matched to a gene: 16. CDR1 and CDR2 from the germline V gene are MNHEY and SMNVEV (reference sequence). The CDR3 is 20 amino acids.